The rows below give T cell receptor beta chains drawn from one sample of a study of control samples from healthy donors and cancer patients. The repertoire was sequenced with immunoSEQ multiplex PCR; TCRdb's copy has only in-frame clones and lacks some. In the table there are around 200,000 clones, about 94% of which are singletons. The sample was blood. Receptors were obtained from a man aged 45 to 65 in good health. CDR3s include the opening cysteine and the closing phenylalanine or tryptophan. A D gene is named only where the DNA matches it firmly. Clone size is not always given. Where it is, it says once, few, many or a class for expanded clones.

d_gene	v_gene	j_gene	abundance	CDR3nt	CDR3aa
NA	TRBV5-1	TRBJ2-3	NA	TGCGCCAGCAGCTTGGGTTACGGGGACACAGATACGCAGTATTTT	CASSLGYGDTDTQYF
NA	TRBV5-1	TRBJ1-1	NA	TGCGCCAGCAGCTTGGCCGGGGTCGGCACTGAAGCTTTCTTT	CASSLAGVGTEAFF
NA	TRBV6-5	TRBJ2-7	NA	TGTGCCAGCAGTCCCCCAGGTACCTACGAGCAGTACTTC	CASSPPGTYEQYF
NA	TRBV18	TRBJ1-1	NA	TGTGCCAGCTCACCACGTTTGAACACTGAAGCTTTCTTT	CASSPRLNTEAFF
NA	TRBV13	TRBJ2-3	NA	TGTGCCAGCAGCTTGGAGGGGTCAGATACGCAGTATTTT	CASSLEGSDTQYF
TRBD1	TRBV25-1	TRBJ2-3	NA	TGTGCCAGCACCCGACAGGGTAAAAGCACAGATACGCAGTATTTT	CASTRQGKSTDTQYF
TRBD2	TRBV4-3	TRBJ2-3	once	TGCGCCAGCAGCCTTATCGCTAGCGGGGGTAGCACAGATACGCAGTATTTT	CASSLIASGGSTDTQYF
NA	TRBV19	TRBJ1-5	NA	TGTGCCAGTAGTATTTGGGGCAGGGGTAGCAATCAGCCCCAGCATTTT	CASSIWGRGSNQPQHF
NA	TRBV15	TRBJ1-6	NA	TGTGCCACCAGCAGAGCAATAACACCCCGGTCCCTCCACTTT	CATSRAITPRSLHF
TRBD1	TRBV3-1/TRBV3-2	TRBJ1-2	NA	TGTGCCAGCAGCCATAGACAGGGTGGTGGCTACACCTTC	CASSHRQGGGYTF
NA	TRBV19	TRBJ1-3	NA	TGTGCCAGTACCAAGTTTGCAGGTTCTAGCGCTTACTCTGGAAACACCATATATTTT	CASTKFAGSSAYSGNTIYF
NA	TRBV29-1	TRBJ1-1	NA	TGCAGCGTTGAAGGGGGCCCTGAAGCTTTCTTT	CSVEGGPEAFF
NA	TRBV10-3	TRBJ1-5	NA	TGTGCCGTCGGGGTAAATAGCAATCAGCCCCAGCATTTT	CAVGVNSNQPQHF
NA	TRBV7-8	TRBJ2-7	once	TGTGCCAGCAGCTTGGACAACCCAGGGGACGAGCAGTACTTC	CASSLDNPGDEQYF
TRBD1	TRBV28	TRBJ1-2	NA	TGTGCCAGCCGGAGAACGGGACAGGGATATGGCTACACCTTC	CASRRTGQGYGYTF
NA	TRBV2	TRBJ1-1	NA	TGTGCCAGCAGTCTGGTGGAGTTCACCACTGAAGCTTTCTTT	CASSLVEFTTEAFF
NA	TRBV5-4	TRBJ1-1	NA	TGTGCCAGCAGCTTGTCTCTCAGGGCTGCGAACACTGAAGCTTTCTTT	CASSLSLRAANTEAFF
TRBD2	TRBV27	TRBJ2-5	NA	TGTGCCAGCCGCTCCCTAGCGGGGGGGTACCAAGAGACCCAGTACTTC	CASRSLAGGYQETQYF
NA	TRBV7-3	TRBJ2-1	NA	TGTGCCAGCAGCTTAACGGGCGGGTACTACAATGAGCAGTTCTTC	CASSLTGGYYNEQFF
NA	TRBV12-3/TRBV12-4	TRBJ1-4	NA	TGTGCCAGCAGTTCACCTCGACAGGAAAAACTGTTTTTT	CASSSPRQEKLFF
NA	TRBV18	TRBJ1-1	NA	TGTGCCAGCTCAGCTGTTGAGGGGGCTGAAGCTTTCTTT	CASSAVEGAEAFF
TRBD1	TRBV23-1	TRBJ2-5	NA	TGCGCCAGCAGTCAAGCGGACAGGGGCCAAGAGACCCAGTACTTC	CASSQADRGQETQYF
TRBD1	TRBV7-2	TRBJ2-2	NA	TGTGCCAGCAGCTTAGAGGGGGCTGGGGAGCTGTTTTTT	CASSLEGAGELFF
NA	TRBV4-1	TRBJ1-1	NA	TGCGCCAGCAGCCAATTCGCCCTGAACACTGAAGCTTTCTTT	CASSQFALNTEAFF
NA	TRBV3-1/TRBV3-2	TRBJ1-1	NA	TGTGCCAGCAGTCAAGAGCAAACAGGAGTGGGGACTGAAGCTTTCTTT	CASSQEQTGVGTEAFF
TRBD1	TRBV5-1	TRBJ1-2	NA	TGCGCCAGCAGCTTTTCTTCGACAGGGGCCTTAACTAACTATGGCTACACCTTC	CASSFSSTGALTNYGYTF
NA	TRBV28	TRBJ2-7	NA	TGTGCCAGCAGTTTAACCGGTGGCGAGCAGTACTTC	CASSLTGGEQYF
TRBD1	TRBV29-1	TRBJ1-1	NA	TGCAGCGTTGGGGGGGACAGGGAAGCTTTCTTT	CSVGGDREAFF
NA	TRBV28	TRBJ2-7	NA	TGTGCCAGCAGTTTATCAGGGGACGAGCAGTACTTC	CASSLSGDEQYF
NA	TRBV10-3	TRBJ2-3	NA	TGTGCCATCAGTGATGGGGGCGGGGCTGGCACAGATACGCAGTATTTT	CAISDGGGAGTDTQYF
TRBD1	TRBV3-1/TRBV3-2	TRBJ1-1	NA	TGTGCCAGCAGCCAATGGGACAGTTCACGCGGTGAAGCTTTCTTT	CASSQWDSSRGEAFF
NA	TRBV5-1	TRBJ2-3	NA	TGCGCCAGCAGCTTGTCAGGTCGTTGGGTCCTAACCACCCACACAGATACGCAGTATTTT	CASSLSGRWVLTTHTDTQYF
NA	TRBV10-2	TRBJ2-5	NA	TGCGCCAGCAGTGAGTGGGGGCTCGGGGGGGAGACCCAGTACTTC	CASSEWGLGGETQYF
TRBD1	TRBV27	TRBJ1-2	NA	TGTGCCAGCAGTTTAACAGGGGGCGTAGGGGACGGCTACACCTTC	CASSLTGGVGDGYTF
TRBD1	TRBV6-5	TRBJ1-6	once	TGTGCCAGCGTACGACAGGGGGCTAATTCACCCCTCCACTTT	CASVRQGANSPLHF
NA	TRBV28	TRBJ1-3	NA	TGTGCCAGCATCAAACCTGCTGGAAACACCATATATTTT	CASIKPAGNTIYF
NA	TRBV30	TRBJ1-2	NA	TGTGCCTGGCGCATCGTTAGGCTCGTAACCTATGGCTACACCTTC	CAWRIVRLVTYGYTF
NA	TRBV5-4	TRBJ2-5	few	TGTGCCAGCAGCTTCGGGCTCTTTGGGACCCAGTACTTC	CASSFGLFGTQYF
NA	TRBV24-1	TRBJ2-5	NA	TGTGCCACCAGTGCCCAGACGGAGACCCAGTACTTC	CATSAQTETQYF
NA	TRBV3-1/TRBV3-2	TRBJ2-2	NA	TGTGCCAGCAGCCACGGTGTTCCGGAGCTGTTTTTT	CASSHGVPELFF
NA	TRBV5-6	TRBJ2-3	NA	TGTGCCAGCTGGAAATCCCCCTATGAAGATACGCAGTATTTT	CASWKSPYEDTQYF
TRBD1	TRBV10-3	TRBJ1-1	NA	TGTGCCATCAGTGAGGACAGGGGGCAGGGGGAAGCTTTCTTT	CAISEDRGQGEAFF
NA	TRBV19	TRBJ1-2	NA	TGTGCCAGTAGCGTGGGAGACAGAAATAACTATGGCTACACCTTC	CASSVGDRNNYGYTF
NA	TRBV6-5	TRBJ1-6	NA	TGTGCCAGCAGTTACGGCTTCGGCCAATATAATTCACCCCTCCACTTT	CASSYGFGQYNSPLHF
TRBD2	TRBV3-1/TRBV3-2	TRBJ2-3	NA	TGTGCCAGCAGCCCCGCGGGGGGCACAGATACGCAGTATTTT	CASSPAGGTDTQYF
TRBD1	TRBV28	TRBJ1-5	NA	TGTGCCAGCAGTGTGACAGGGATCAATCAGCCCCAGCATTTT	CASSVTGINQPQHF
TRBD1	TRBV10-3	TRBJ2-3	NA	TGTGCCATCCATCACGACAGGGAAGGAGATACGCAGTATTTT	CAIHHDREGDTQYF
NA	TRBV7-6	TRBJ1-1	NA	TGTGCCAGCAGCTTATTCGGGGGTGTGGGCACTGAAGCTTTCTTT	CASSLFGGVGTEAFF
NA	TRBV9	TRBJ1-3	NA	TGTGCCAGCAGCGTAGACCCAGGCCCAGTCGGTGGAAACACCATATATTTT	CASSVDPGPVGGNTIYF
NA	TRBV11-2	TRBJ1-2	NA	TGTGCCAGCAGCTTATCACAGAGCAGGGAATATGGCTACACCTTC	CASSLSQSREYGYTF
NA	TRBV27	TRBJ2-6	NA	TGTGCCAGCAGTCCCATAGGCCGTAACTCTGGGGCCAACGTCCTGACTTTC	CASSPIGRNSGANVLTF
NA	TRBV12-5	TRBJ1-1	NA	TGTGCTAGTGGCTCATCCGCAAGAAACACTGAAGCTTTCTTT	CASGSSARNTEAFF
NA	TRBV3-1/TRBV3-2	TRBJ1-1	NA	TGTGCCAGCAACCAACAGCGAGGTGGTACTGAAGCTTTCTTT	CASNQQRGGTEAFF
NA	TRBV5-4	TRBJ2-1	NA	TGTGCCAGCAGCTTGAGGACCTACAATGAGCAGTTCTTC	CASSLRTYNEQFF
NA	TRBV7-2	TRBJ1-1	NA	TGTGCCAGCAGCTTAACAATCCAAGGGTTGGCTTTCTTT	CASSLTIQGLAFF
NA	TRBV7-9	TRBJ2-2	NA	TGTGCCAGCAGCTTAATCGGGGAGCTGTTTTTT	CASSLIGELFF
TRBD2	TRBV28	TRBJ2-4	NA	TGTGCCAGCAGTTCCCTAGCGGGGGCGGGGGACATTCAGTACTTC	CASSSLAGAGDIQYF
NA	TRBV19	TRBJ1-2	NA	TGTGCCAGTAGTTCGCGGACTCGGGACTATGGCTACACCTTC	CASSSRTRDYGYTF
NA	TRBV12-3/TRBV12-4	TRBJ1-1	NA	TGTGCCAGCAGTTGGACAATAGACACTGAAGCTTTCTTT	CASSWTIDTEAFF
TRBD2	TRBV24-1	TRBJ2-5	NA	TGTGCCACCAGTGAATGGACTAGCGGGGTTGGGGAGACCCAGTACTTC	CATSEWTSGVGETQYF